A selection of T cell receptor beta chains follows, all from one sample in a study of CD8 T cells in ankylosing spondylitis. TCRdb re-derived calls from the 5' RACE reads in MiXCR, one entry per CDR3 protein. The repertoire holds around 890,000 distinct CDR3 sequences, with about 11% as singletons. The sequencing input was blood, either unsorted or a sorted T cell fraction (not recorded which). All receptors derive from a male donor with ankylosing spondylitis. Both conserved end residues are part of each CDR3. The D gene is left open where the match is weak. The size field is filled for only some rows; it gives once, few, many or a size class.

clone size	V gene	D gene	J gene	CDR3 protein	CDR3 DNA
few	TRBV5-1	-	TRBJ2-7	CASSSGRGNAYEQYF	TGCGCCAGCAGCTCGGGCAGGGGAAATGCCTACGAGCAGTACTTC
-	TRBV6-2/TRBV6-3	TRBD2	TRBJ2-3	CASRREPSTDTQYF	TGTGCCAGCAGGCGGGAGCCCAGCACAGATACGCAGTATTTT
-	TRBV10-3	TRBD1	TRBJ2-5	CAIRGDRAGETQYF	TGTGCCATCAGGGGAGACAGGGCGGGAGAGACCCAGTACTTC
few	TRBV6-5	TRBD1	TRBJ2-5	CASSYPRTGGPQETQYF	TGTGCCAGCAGTTACCCCAGGACAGGAGGACCCCAAGAGACCCAGTACTTC
-	TRBV18	-	TRBJ1-5	CASSRLGGWNQPQHF	TGTGCCAGCTCACGCCTCGGGGGTTGGAATCAGCCCCAGCATTTT
few	TRBV7-2	TRBD1	TRBJ1-2	CASNPTGAGGYTF	TGTGCCAGCAACCCGACAGGGGCTGGGGGCTACACCTTC
few	TRBV9	TRBD2	TRBJ2-5	CASSVGGTSGVAGGETQYF	TGTGCCAGCAGCGTAGGGGGGACTAGCGGTGTCGCAGGCGGAGAGACCCAGTACTTC
once	TRBV24-1	-	TRBJ2-1	CATSDRDSTYYNEQFF	TGTGCCACCAGTGATCGGGATTCAACGTACTACAATGAGCAGTTCTTC
few	TRBV5-5	-	TRBJ1-1	CASSLEGALVAFF	TGTGCCAGCAGCTTGGAAGGGGCGTTGGTAGCTTTCTTT
-	TRBV20-1	-	TRBJ2-3	CSASDSRGTDTQYF	TGCAGTGCCTCGGACTCGCGGGGCACAGATACGCAGTATTTT
few	TRBV27	-	TRBJ1-5	CASSRWQRNQPQHF	TGTGCCAGCAGTCGGTGGCAGCGCAATCAGCCCCAGCATTTT
few	TRBV20-1	-	TRBJ2-2	CSARPRSNTGELFF	TGCAGTGCTAGGCCCCGATCGAACACCGGGGAGCTGTTTTTT
many	TRBV29-1	-	TRBJ2-2	CSVDRSNTGELFF	TGCAGCGTCGACAGGTCGAACACCGGGGAGCTGTTTTTT
-	TRBV4-1	-	TRBJ1-2	CASSQVGRGHGYGYTF	TGCGCCAGCAGCCAAGTTGGGAGGGGACACGGTTATGGCTACACCTTC
few	TRBV4-2	-	TRBJ1-5	CASSKGPGLDQPQHF	TGTGCCAGCAGCAAGGGCCCCGGGCTCGATCAGCCCCAGCATTTT
many	TRBV7-2	-	TRBJ1-2	CASSRLQRSGYTF	TGTGCCAGCAGCCGTCTGCAACGAAGTGGCTACACCTTC
few	TRBV7-2	TRBD1	TRBJ2-7	CASSTAGTGTYEQYF	TGTGCCAGCAGCACAGCCGGGACAGGGACCTACGAGCAGTACTTC
few	TRBV10-3	TRBD2	TRBJ2-5	CAISESGGTDFFETQYF	TGTGCCATCAGTGAGTCGGGAGGGACGGATTTTTTCGAGACCCAGTACTTC
-	TRBV20-1	TRBD2	TRBJ2-5	CSARDRGGLPETQYF	TGCAGTGCTAGAGATCGGGGGGGGCTTCCAGAGACCCAGTACTTC
-	TRBV29-1	TRBD1	TRBJ1-2	CSVEPGGGYGYTF	TGCAGCGTTGAGCCAGGGGGCGGCTATGGCTACACCTTC
once	TRBV4-3	-	TRBJ2-3	CASSQEYSLAPFADTQYF	TGCGCCAGCAGCCAAGAATACTCTCTAGCCCCCTTTGCAGATACGCAGTATTTT
-	TRBV20-1	-	TRBJ2-5	CSARPRARETQYF	TGCAGTGCTAGGCCAAGGGCGCGGGAGACCCAGTACTTC
many	TRBV5-1	TRBD1	TRBJ2-1	CASSLIGQGFGEQFF	TGCGCCAGCAGCTTGATCGGACAGGGATTCGGTGAGCAGTTCTTC
-	TRBV5-5	TRBD1	TRBJ1-1	CASSETGGFTGTEAFF	TGTGCCAGCAGCGAAACAGGGGGTTTTACGGGCACTGAAGCTTTCTTT
-	TRBV7-2	-	TRBJ2-6	CASSPTVQVSGANVLTF	TGTGCCAGCAGCCCGACTGTACAGGTCTCTGGGGCCAACGTCCTGACTTTC
many	TRBV12-3/TRBV12-4	-	TRBJ1-2	CASSLRFYGYTF	TGTGCCAGCAGTTTAAGGTTCTATGGCTACACCTTC
many	TRBV29-1	TRBD1	TRBJ2-2	CSVERTGEDGELFF	TGCAGCGTTGAGAGGACAGGGGAGGACGGGGAGCTGTTTTTT
many	TRBV11-1	-	TRBJ2-2	CASSFLANTGELFF	TGTGCCAGCAGCTTTCTCGCGAACACCGGGGAGCTGTTTTTT
few	TRBV20-1	-	TRBJ1-1	CSAREFRTGNTEAFF	TGCAGTGCTCGCGAATTCCGAACGGGGAACACTGAAGCTTTCTTT
-	TRBV28	TRBD2	TRBJ2-3	CASKLAGLADTQYF	TGTGCCAGTAAACTAGCGGGATTGGCAGATACGCAGTATTTT
many	TRBV29-1	-	TRBJ1-1	CSVSPLLNTEAFF	TGCAGCGTTTCCCCCCTTCTGAACACTGAAGCTTTCTTT
few	TRBV27	-	TRBJ1-6	CASSDPLGWGSPLHF	TGTGCCAGCAGTGACCCGCTGGGGTGGGGGTCACCCCTCCACTTT
few	TRBV18	TRBD1	TRBJ2-1	CASSEGQDMNEQFF	TGTGCCAGCTCTGAAGGACAGGACATGAATGAGCAGTTCTTC